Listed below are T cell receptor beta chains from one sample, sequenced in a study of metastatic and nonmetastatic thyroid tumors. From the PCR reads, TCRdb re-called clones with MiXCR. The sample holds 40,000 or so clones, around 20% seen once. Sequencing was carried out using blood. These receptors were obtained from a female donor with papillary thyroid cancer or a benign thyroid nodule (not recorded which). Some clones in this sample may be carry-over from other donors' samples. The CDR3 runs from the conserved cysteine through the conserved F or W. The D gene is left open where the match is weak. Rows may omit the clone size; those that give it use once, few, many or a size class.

TGCAGTGCCGACCTACGGAGCGGGAGAGCCTACGAGCAGTACTTC CSADLRSGRAYEQYF TRBJ2-7 TRBV20-1 - TRBD2
TGCAGTGCGGCCTTGGGGGCCACTGAAGCTTTCTTT CSAALGATEAFF TRBJ1-1 TRBV20-1 - -
TGTGCCAGCGTGGACAGAGGGGGTAACTATGGCTACACCTTC CASVDRGGNYGYTF TRBJ1-2 TRBV28 few -
TGTGCTAGCAGCTTAGATACCGGTAGCAATGAGCAGTTCTTC CASSLDTGSNEQFF TRBJ2-1 TRBV7-7 many -
TGTGCCAGCTCACCACAAACGTTCGGAGGCTCCTATAATTCACCCCTCCACTTT CASSPQTFGGSYNSPLHF TRBJ1-6 TRBV18 many -
TGTGCCAGTAGTATAAGTGAAACAGGGCCTAGCTACGAGCAGTTCTTC CASSISETGPSYEQFF TRBJ2-1 TRBV19 - -
TGCAGTGCTAGGACTAGCGGGATCTACAATGAGCAGTTCTTC CSARTSGIYNEQFF TRBJ2-1 TRBV20-1 once TRBD2
TGCAGTGCTCCATCGACTAGGCGTGAGACCCAGTACTTC CSAPSTRRETQYF TRBJ2-5 TRBV20-1 many -
TGTGCCAGTAGTATCCATTGGGGTATCGGAGGAAACACCATATATTTT CASSIHWGIGGNTIYF TRBJ1-3 TRBV28 - -
TGTGCCAGCAGTGCTGAGGTGAGCTACGAGCAGTACTTC CASSAEVSYEQYF TRBJ2-7 TRBV2 - -
TGTGCCACCAGTGATTTTAGGACGACCAATGAGCAGTTCTTC CATSDFRTTNEQFF TRBJ2-1 TRBV24-1 many -
TGTGCCTGGAGTGTAGAGACAGGCCGGACCCATAACTATGGCTACACCTTC CAWSVETGRTHNYGYTF TRBJ1-2 TRBV30 - -
TGCAGTGCTTATACTGACAATGAGCAGTTCTTC CSAYTDNEQFF TRBJ2-1 TRBV20-1 many -
TGTGCCAGCAGTTACTCCGCTATCTATGGCTACACCTTC CASSYSAIYGYTF TRBJ1-2 TRBV6-5 many -
TGTGCCAGCAGTTTTCTGAAAGGTCAGGGAAGGCAGCCCCAGCATTTT CASSFLKGQGRQPQHF TRBJ1-5 TRBV6-2/TRBV6-3 few -
TGTGCCAGCAGCCCGCGGGGTAGCCCCCCGGTGTACTTC CASSPRGSPPVYF TRBJ2-7 TRBV7-8 - -
TGCGCCAGCAGCCAAGATCGGGACGGTGCAAATACGCAGTATTTT CASSQDRDGANTQYF TRBJ2-3 TRBV4-1 many -
TGTGCCAGCTCACCACAAAGGTCGGAAGAAGCTTTCTTT CASSPQRSEEAFF TRBJ1-1 TRBV18 many -
TGTGCCAGCAGCCAACTCCTCCCTCGGACTAGCGGGAGTTACGAGCAGTACTTC CASSQLLPRTSGSYEQYF TRBJ2-7 TRBV3-1 many TRBD2
TGTGCCAGCAGCCCGGGACAGGGGGCGGCTGGAAACACCATATATTTT CASSPGQGAAGNTIYF TRBJ1-3 TRBV7-8 - TRBD1
TGCGCCAGCAGCCAGGGACAGGGGGTAGGGAACACTGAAGCTTTCTTT CASSQGQGVGNTEAFF TRBJ1-1 TRBV5-1 many TRBD1
TGTGCCACCCAGGATTGGGTAGACAATGAGCAGTTCTTC CATQDWVDNEQFF TRBJ2-1 TRBV24-1 many -
TGTGCCAGCAGCTTAGGGGCTCAGAACTCTGGAAACACCATATATTTT CASSLGAQNSGNTIYF TRBJ1-3 TRBV7-8 many -
TGTGCCAGCATTTCTACAGGCCTGAACTATGGCTACACCTTC CASISTGLNYGYTF TRBJ1-2 TRBV28 many -
TGTGCCAGCTCCCCAAGACAGGGAAATTCTCTAGCCAAAAACATTCAGTACTTC CASSPRQGNSLAKNIQYF TRBJ2-4 TRBV18 - TRBD1
TGCGCCAGCACCACAGGGCAGGGGACAGATACGCAGTATTTT CASTTGQGTDTQYF TRBJ2-3 TRBV5-1 few -
TGTGCCAGCAGCCCGGAGGTCTGGGGGGAGACCCAGTACTTC CASSPEVWGETQYF TRBJ2-5 TRBV7-6 many -
TGTGCCAGCAGTGAAGTGACGGGGAATGAAAAACTGTTTTTT CASSEVTGNEKLFF TRBJ1-4 TRBV6-1 many -
TGCAGTGCTAGTCCGACTAGCGGGATTCTGAGCGAGCAGTACTTC CSASPTSGILSEQYF TRBJ2-7 TRBV20-1 few TRBD2
TGTGCCAGCAGCCAAACCGGATATGGCTACACCTTC CASSQTGYGYTF TRBJ1-2 TRBV7-8 many -
TGTGTCAGCAGTGAAGGATCGGAAACACGAGATACGCAGTATTTT CVSSEGSETRDTQYF TRBJ2-3 TRBV2 - -
TGCAGTGCTAGAGATTCGGAAGCGAGGGGTGAGCAGTTCTTC CSARDSEARGEQFF TRBJ2-1 TRBV20-1 many -
TGCGCCAGCAGCTTGGGGTGGGGGCGCGTCACTGAAGCTTTCTTT CASSLGWGRVTEAFF TRBJ1-1 TRBV5-1 - -
TGCAGCGTTGAGCGGGCCCTAAACAATGAGCAGTTCTTC CSVERALNNEQFF TRBJ2-1 TRBV29-1 many -
TGTGCCAGCAGCCTACGCACCGGGACGGGGGTTCGTCGGCGAGATACGCAGTATTTT CASSLRTGTGVRRRDTQYF TRBJ2-3 TRBV28 few -
TGTGCCATCAGGAAAGCTAGGGAATCCTACGAGCAGTACTTC CAIRKARESYEQYF TRBJ2-7 TRBV10-3 many -
TGTGCCAGCAGCTCCGGACAGTACACTGAAGCTTTCTTT CASSSGQYTEAFF TRBJ1-1 TRBV11-3 many -
TGTGCCAGCCCCCCGTTGGCAGGGAGGGAGTGGAGACAGCCCCAGCATTTT CASPPLAGREWRQPQHF TRBJ1-5 TRBV28 few -
TGTGCCAGTAGTACCTCTGGGTACAATGAGCAGTTCTTC CASSTSGYNEQFF TRBJ2-1 TRBV19 few -
TGTGCCAGCAGCTTAGTGCGCGCAGGCGCCTCTGGAAACACCATATATTTT CASSLVRAGASGNTIYF TRBJ1-3 TRBV7-2 many -
TGTGCCAGCCATATAGCGCAAGAGGTAAAGCAGTTCTTC CASHIAQEVKQFF TRBJ2-1 TRBV2 few -
TGTGCCATCCGAGACAGGTCACAAGGCTACACCTTC CAIRDRSQGYTF TRBJ1-2 TRBV6-1 few -
TGTGCCAGCAGACCCGCGGGCAGGTCCTACGAGCGGTACTTC CASRPAGRSYERYF TRBJ2-7 TRBV7-6 - -
TGTGCCAGCAGCTTACAGGGCAACCACGGGGAACTGTTTTTT CASSLQGNHGELFF TRBJ1-4 TRBV7-6 many -
TGCGCCAGCAGCTCTTCGACAAATGAGCAGTTCTTC CASSSSTNEQFF TRBJ2-1 TRBV5-1 many -
TGCGCCAGCAGCTTGTTGGCAGGGGAAGAGACCCAGTACTTC CASSLLAGEETQYF TRBJ2-5 TRBV5-1 many -
TGTGCCAGCAGCTACGACAGGATCGGGAACACCGGGGAGCTGTTTTTT CASSYDRIGNTGELFF TRBJ2-2 TRBV11-2 - -
TGTGCCAGCACCCTGTGGCAAGGGAGTCCTGAAAAACTGTTTTTT CASTLWQGSPEKLFF TRBJ1-4 TRBV6-2/TRBV6-3 many -
TGTGCCAGCAGGACAGGGTTGTGCTATGGCTACACCTTC CASRTGLCYGYTF TRBJ1-2 TRBV28 - TRBD1
TGTGCCAGCAGCTTTCCTCCTGGCAATTACAGAGATCGAAACACCGGGGAGCTGTTTTTT CASSFPPGNYRDRNTGELFF TRBJ2-2 TRBV7-4 many -
TGCAGTGCTAGCCCCCAGGGTGCCGGCTACGATCAGTACTTC CSASPQGAGYDQYF TRBJ2-7 TRBV20-1 few -
TGTGCCAGCAGTTACCTGCCCGGACAACCCTTGGAGCAGTACTTC CASSYLPGQPLEQYF TRBJ2-7 TRBV6-5 medium-sized -
TGTGCCCTACGACAGGGGAACTATGGCTACACCTTC CALRQGNYGYTF TRBJ1-2 TRBV30 - TRBD1
TGTGCCTGGAGTGGGGCAGGGGGTACTGAAGCTTTCTTT CAWSGAGGTEAFF TRBJ1-1 TRBV30 - TRBD1
TGCGCCAGCAGCGAAGGACTTACCTACGAGCAGTACTTC CASSEGLTYEQYF TRBJ2-7 TRBV10-2 many -
TGTGCCAGCAGTAGGGGACAGGGTGCGGGAGGAAACACCATATATTTT CASSRGQGAGGNTIYF TRBJ1-3 TRBV2 many TRBD1
TGTGCCATCAGTGAGGGACTAGCGGGACCTAACACCGGGGAGCTGTTTTTT CAISEGLAGPNTGELFF TRBJ2-2 TRBV10-3 many TRBD2
TGTGCCAGCAGTTACCGGGACAACACTGAAGCTTTCTTT CASSYRDNTEAFF TRBJ1-1 TRBV6-2/TRBV6-3 medium-sized -